This T cell receptor (beta chain) originates from a study of cytomegalovirus exposure and HLA in healthy donors. Looking at the study overall: The roughly 120 validation repertoires, a later analysis reported, used the same platform as the approximately 650 first-cohort repertoires. Notes on the study in general: A few CMV-associated chains were confirmed in vitro to be specific for CMV antigens.

Method: immunoSEQ multiplex PCR; TCRdb's copy keeps in-frame clones and lacks some. Of 100,000 to 150,000 clones listed, around nine tenths are singletons. With regard to this clone: Its antigen is as yet unknown.

The CDR3 sequence is 18 residues long. Between the trimmed V and J ends, which lost 8 bases and 1 base, there was a span of 23 bases. Per germline, CDR1 SNHLY and CDR2 FYNNEI. This receptor was identified in a woman between 18 and 29 years old in good health and CMV-seronegative. The specimen was PBMCs. The chain couples TRBV2 to TRBJ2-2; a possible D gene is TRBD2 (6 bases). Here the CDR3 reads CASGGGIRGLGNTGELFF. In DNA, the CDR3 is TGTGCCAGCGGGGGAGGAATTCGAGGGTTAGGGAACACCGGGGAGCTGTTTTTT.